The 29 T cell receptor beta chains given below trace back to one sample, sequenced in a study of shared clonotypes between healthy human individuals. Libraries were prepared by immunoSEQ multiplex PCR; TCRdb keeps only in-frame clonotypes and omits some of them. The sample records around 2.3 million clones, approximately 95% being singletons. Specimen: naive CD4+ T cells sorted from blood. Indicated subset: CD45RA+ positively selected. These receptors all stem from a man between 18 and 35 years old in good health.

The genes are TRBV14 and TRBJ1-2, with D tentatively TRBD1 (6 bases). Per germline, CDR1 SGHDN and CDR2 FVKESK. Deletions cut 1 base from V and 2 bases from J, with 8 bases between. The CDR3 covers 14 residues. The DNA of the CDR3 is TGTGCCAGCAGCCAAGTTGACAGGAACTATGGCTACACCTTC. It specifies CASSQVDRNYGYTF.

This chain connects TRBV4-3 to TRBJ2-7; D perhaps matches TRBD1 (8 bases). CDR1 and CDR2 from the germline V gene are LGHNA and YSLEER. The CDR3 extends over 18 amino acids. Trimming stripped 2 bases from V and 2 bases from J, with 22 bases between. The CDR3 protein is CASSQRGEGTGVPYEQYF. The CDR3, as DNA: TGCGCCAGCAGCCAACGGGGGGAAGGGACAGGTGTTCCCTACGAGCAGTACTTC.

This rearrangement joins TRBV5-1 to TRBJ2-2; D is possibly TRBD2 (6 bases). V lost 4 bases to trimming and J lost 4 bases, with 14 bases between them. CDR3 size: 15 residues. Germline assignment: CDR1 SGHRS and CDR2 YFSETQ. Here the CDR3 reads CASSGGGGSTGELFF. The CDR3 nucleotides are TGCGCCAGCAGCGGTGGCGGAGGGAGCACCGGGGAGCTGTTTTTT.

Points on this clone: The same CDR3 also results from other DNA sequences found in this sample. V usage is TRBV6-5 and J usage is TRBJ1-2; 8 positions agree with TRBD1. This CDR3 spans 13 amino acids. The junction had 6 bases not matched to a gene; V was cut back by 5 bases and J by 7 bases. Germline loops: CDR1 MNHEY, CDR2 SVGAGI. CDR3 nucleotide sequence: TGTGCCAGCAGTCCCGGACAGGGAGGTGGCTACACCTTC. This encodes CASSPGQGGGYTF.

The chain is built from TRBV5-1 and TRBJ2-1, with TRBD1 identical over 10 bases. The CDR3 has 15 amino acids. Germline V gene lookup returns CDR1 SGHRS and CDR2 YFSETQ. V shed 4 bases and J 9 bases; nucleotides not matched to a gene: 10. Written as DNA, the CDR3 is TGCGCCAGCAGCATTGCCGACAGGGGGCTTGGTGAGCAGTTCTTC. Protein sequence: CASSIADRGLGEQFF.

Notes on this clone: Other DNA variants within this sample encode the same CDR3. The genes are TRBV5-1 and TRBJ2-7; the D is unclear. Trimming took 2 bases from V and 4 from J, leaving 10 bases between them. The CDR3 extends over 13 amino acids. The V gene's germline CDR1 is SGHRS and CDR2 YFSETQ. The CDR3 coding sequence is TGCGCCAGCAGCTTAACGGGTCCATACGAGCAGTACTTC. It encodes CASSLTGPYEQYF.

V and J are TRBV5-4 and TRBJ1-1, with D possibly being TRBD1 (5 bases). With 4 bases removed from V and 0 bases from J, the gap between germline ends came to 13 bases. Germline V gene sequence: CDR1 SGHNT, CDR2 YYREEE (reference sequence). The CDR3 loop spans 15 amino acids. The CDR3 spells CASSVMGRMNTEAFF. CDR3 bases: TGTGCCAGCAGCGTGATGGGACGGATGAACACTGAAGCTTTCTTT.

Concerning this clone itself: The sample has other DNA sequences that encode this CDR3 too. The chain links TRBV28 to TRBJ2-3; D remains unclear. There are 12 residues in the CDR3. Germline values: CDR1 MDHEN, CDR2 SYDVKM. V lost 5 bases, J lost 0 bases, and 3 bases lay in between. In DNA, the CDR3 is TGTGCCAGCAGTACTAGCACAGATACGCAGTATTTT. It yields the protein CASSTSTDTQYF.

V gene TRBV28 combines with J gene TRBJ2-3; D is ambiguous. The CDR3 totals 17 residues. Germline loops: CDR1 MDHEN, CDR2 SYDVKM. V was trimmed by 3 bases and J by 0 bases, leaving 16 bases between them. Here the CDR3 reads CASSLGAWATSTDTQYF. In DNA form, the CDR3 reads TGTGCCAGCAGTTTGGGTGCTTGGGCCACTAGCACAGATACGCAGTATTTT.

The V gene is TRBV6-5, the J gene TRBJ2-1; 13 bases map to TRBD2. The J segment lost 9 bases and the V segment lost 6 bases, leaving 8 bases of the junction unmatched. Germline CDR1 and CDR2: MNHEY and SVGAGI. The CDR3 has 15 amino acids. Here the CDR3 reads CASSWGTSGAGEQFF. CDR3 in DNA: TGTGCCAGCAGCTGGGGGACTAGCGGGGCGGGTGAGCAGTTCTTC.

The chain employs TRBV7-9 and TRBJ2-1; D gene ambiguous. Between the trimmed V and J ends, which lost 4 bases and 2 bases, there was a span of 12 bases. There are 15 residues in the CDR3. CDR1 is SEHNR, CDR2 FQNEAQ, per germline (reference sequence). CDR3 residues: CASSSGPSTYNEQFF. The CDR3 DNA reads TGTGCCAGCAGCTCCGGGCCGTCTACCTACAATGAGCAGTTCTTC.

The chain recombines TRBV5-6 with TRBJ1-5; TRBD1 matches 7 bases. CDR3 length: 16 residues. After removal of 2 bases from V and 1 base from J, the junction contained 6 bases not matched to a gene. CDR1 and CDR2 (germline): SGHDT, YYEEEE. The CDR3 region is CASSFGQGGSNQPQHF. For the CDR3, the DNA is TGTGCCAGCAGCTTTGGTCAGGGGGGGAGCAATCAGCCCCAGCATTTT.

The chain employs TRBV19 and TRBJ1-5, with TRBD1 matching 11 bases. Germline assignment: CDR1 LNHDA and CDR2 SQIVND (reference sequence). The CDR3 runs 15 residues. With V trimmed by 5 bases and J by 6 bases, 6 bases remained unmatched. DNA for the CDR3: TGTGCCAGTAGTGACGGGACAGGGGGAACTCAGCCCCAGCATTTT. The encoded protein is CASSDGTGGTQPQHF.

The rearrangement joins TRBV5-1 to TRBJ2-5, with D perhaps given as TRBD1 or TRBD2 (6 bases each). V shed 1 base and J shed 3 bases, with 16 bases lying between them. Germline V gene data show CDR1 as SGHRS and CDR2 as YFSETQ. This CDR3 region has 16 residues. In nucleotides, the CDR3 is TGCGCCAGCAGCTTGAGGAGGGGGGCCGAGAAAGAGACCCAGTACTTC. Its translation is CASSLRRGAEKETQYF.

V is TRBV7-2 and J is TRBJ1-1; TRBD1 aligns across 9 bases. Germline CDR1 is SGHTA and CDR2 is FQGNSA. The CDR3 spans 14 residues. Germline trimming cut 5 bases from V and 10 bases from J; bases unmatched to any gene: 11. The CDR3 sequence is CASSQNTGGARAFF. The CDR3 coding sequence is TGTGCCAGCAGCCAAAATACAGGGGGCGCGAGAGCTTTCTTT.

With respect to this clone: This CDR3 is also generated by other DNA sequences in the sample. The chain couples TRBV5-1 to TRBJ2-2; D not certain. Trimming took 0 bases from V and 2 from J, leaving 8 bases between them. This CDR3 comprises 15 residues. Germline V gene lookup returns CDR1 SGHRS and CDR2 YFSETQ. CDR3 sequence: CASSLERANTGELFF. CDR3 coding DNA: TGCGCCAGCAGCTTGGAAAGGGCCAACACCGGGGAGCTGTTTTTT.

This clone has a single count. The J gene is TRBJ1-1, the V gene TRBV10-3; D not certain. CDR3 length: 12 amino acids. V gave up 10 bases and J gave up 3 bases, with 12 bases separating them. Germline V CDR1 and CDR2: ENHRY, SYGVKD. For the CDR3, the DNA is TGTGCCACCCGGGTGCAGGACACTGAAGCTTTCTTT. Residues: CATRVQDTEAFF.

This clone has a single count. V is TRBV4-1 and J is TRBJ1-4; 8 nucleotides line up with TRBD1. Germline CDR1 reads MGHRA; CDR2 reads YSYEKL. V lost 6 bases to trimming and J lost 7 bases; unmatched junction nucleotides: 4. The CDR3 contains 13 residues. The CDR3 is CASRMTGVEKLFF. In DNA, the CDR3 is TGCGCCAGCAGGATGACAGGGGTTGAAAAACTGTTTTTT.

This clone was observed a single time. V gene TRBV30 combines with J gene TRBJ1-4, with TRBD1 identical over 8 bases. V shed 1 base, J shed 6 bases, and the junction held 7 bases outside the gene matches. In germline, CDR1 is GTSNPN, CDR2 SVGIG (reference sequence). The CDR3 extends over 15 amino acids. CDR3 DNA sequence: TGTGCCTGGAGTGGAGGACAGGGTATCTATGAAAAACTGTTTTTT. Encoded protein: CAWSGGQGIYEKLFF. The whole variable domain, remainder taken from reference TRBV30 and TRBJ1-4, is SQTIHQWPATLVQPVGSPLSLECTVEGTSNPNLYWYRQAAGRGLQLLFYSVGIGQISSEVPQNLSASRPQDRQFILSSKKLLLSDSGFYLCAWSGGQGIYEKLFFGSGTQLSVL.

The V call is TRBV7-9, the J call TRBJ2-3; D remains unclear. This CDR3 contains 13 residues. Trimming removed 4 bases from V and 6 bases from J, with 11 bases in between. Germline V gene sequence: CDR1 SEHNR, CDR2 FQNEAQ (reference sequence). CDR3 in DNA: TGTGCCAGCAGCTACGGGCCCTCGGATACGCAGTATTTT. It codes for CASSYGPSDTQYF.

CDR3 nucleotide sequence: TGTGCCAGCGCGACTAGCGGGGGACTCTATACGCAGTATTTT. This gives the protein CASATSGGLYTQYF. This rearrangement joins TRBV6-1 to TRBJ2-3; TRBD2 aligns across 12 bases. With V trimmed by 8 bases and J by 7 bases, 7 bases remained unmatched. Germline V gene lookup returns CDR1 MNHNS and CDR2 SASEGT. This CDR3 spans 14 amino acids.

The chain combines TRBV6-1 with TRBJ2-1; the D gene is possibly TRBD1 (6 bases). There are 13 residues in the CDR3. The V end was cut by 10 bases, the J end by 6 bases, with 16 bases between. Germline lookup yields CDR1 MNHNS and CDR2 SASEGT. The CDR3 region has the DNA TGTGCCACCCAGGGGCCGATAACCAATGAGCAGTTCTTC. Translation: CATQGPITNEQFF.

In DNA, the CDR3 is TGTGCCAGCAGCACACCCAGGGATCGTAGCGAGCAGTACTTC. Residues: CASSTPRDRSEQYF. This chain connects TRBV5-4 to TRBJ2-7, with TRBD1 as a possible D gene (5 bases). Germline assignment: CDR1 SGHNT and CDR2 YYREEE (reference sequence). The V end lost 4 bases, the J end lost 6 bases, and 17 bases lay between the germline ends. CDR3 length: 14 residues.

The chain combines TRBV7-9 with TRBJ2-7; D may be TRBD2 (5 bases). CDR1 is SEHNR and CDR2 is FQNEAQ in the germline V gene (reference sequence). The CDR3 consists of 15 residues. V lost 0 bases to trimming and J lost 7 bases, with 16 bases between them. CDR3 residues: CASSLAGGGMGEQYF. The CDR3 nucleotides are TGTGCCAGCAGCTTAGCTGGCGGAGGAATGGGTGAGCAGTACTTC.

The V gene is TRBV10-3, the J gene TRBJ2-2; D call uncertain. The CDR3 loop spans 13 amino acids. CDR1 is ENHRY and CDR2 is SYGVKD in the germline V gene. V shed 3 bases and J shed 5 bases, with 7 bases lying between them. CDR3 DNA sequence: TGTGCCATCAGTGATGGAGTAACCGGGGAGCTGTTTTTT. Translation gives CAISDGVTGELFF.

In the case of this clone: The same CDR3 is also encoded by other DNA sequences in this sample. The rearrangement uses TRBV5-1 and TRBJ1-5, with 8 nucleotides matching TRBD1. Per germline, CDR1 SGHRS and CDR2 YFSETQ. CDR3 length equals 15 residues. J was trimmed by 1 base and V by 5 bases; bases with no gene match: 5. The CDR3 loop reads CASSLGDRSNQPQHF. The CDR3 DNA reads TGCGCCAGCAGTCTGGGGGACAGGAGCAATCAGCCCCAGCATTTT.

The chain couples TRBV28 to TRBJ1-1; the D gene is possibly TRBD1 (5 bases). V lost 5 bases and J 1 base, leaving 14 bases between the germline ends. The CDR3 sequence is 15 residues long. Germline CDR1 and CDR2: MDHEN and SYDVKM. As DNA, the CDR3 is TGTGCCAGCAGTCCAGGGCCCATCTGGAACACTGAAGCTTTCTTT. Its protein is CASSPGPIWNTEAFF.

This clone occurred once. Other DNA sequences in the same sample also yield this CDR3. The V call is TRBV7-2, the J call TRBJ2-7, with D perhaps TRBD1 (6 bases). Looked up from germline, CDR1 is SGHTA and CDR2 is FQGNSA. The CDR3 is made up of 15 amino acids. The ends were cut back, 2 bases at V and 0 bases at J, with 11 bases in the middle. Here the CDR3 reads CASSLSGQSSYEQYF. CDR3 DNA: TGTGCCAGCAGCTTAAGTGGACAGAGCTCCTACGAGCAGTACTTC.

The chain joins TRBV10-1 to TRBJ2-7; TRBD2 might be the D (5 bases). Per the germline V gene, CDR1 is WNHNN and CDR2 is SYGVQD (reference sequence). Trimming took 6 bases from V and 6 from J, leaving 12 bases between them. The CDR3 extends over 12 amino acids. CDR3 amino acids: CASSAGSPEQYF. CDR3 nucleotides: TGCGCCAGCAGCGCGGGCAGCCCCGAGCAGTACTTC.